Below, one T cell receptor (beta chain) is given with its context. Vbeta (60) and Jbeta (13) primers were used in the PCR. This table comes from immunoSEQ multiplex PCR, and its TCRdb copy is limited to in-frame clones, with some not included. The sample consists of about 93,000 clones, around three quarters of them appearing once. The CDR3 runs 18 residues. Per germline, CDR1 LNHDA and CDR2 SQIVND (reference sequence). Trimming left V 2 bases short and J 7 bases short, with 24 bases between. The data belong to a study of cytomegalovirus exposure and HLA in healthy donors. Sequencing was performed on PBMCs. The gene calls are TRBV19 and TRBJ2-4; tentative D call: TRBD1 (5 bases). The TCR comes from a man aged 25 to 40 in good health and CMV-seronegative. The CDR3 sequence: CASSITATAMLRFNIQYF. The CDR3 DNA is TGTGCCAGTAGTATAACGGCGACAGCTATGCTCCGGTTTAACATTCAGTACTTC.